This TCR beta chain was recorded in a study of control samples from healthy donors and cancer patients. Sequencing used immunoSEQ multiplex PCR; TCRdb keeps in-frame clones, though not all of them. The table records about 55,000 clones, 85% to 95% of them present only once. The germline V gene encodes CDR1 LGHDT and CDR2 YNNKEL (reference sequence). The V segment lost 6 bases and the J segment 2 bases; nucleotides outside the gene matches: 11. The CDR3 is made up of 16 amino acids. Sequences were obtained from blood. V usage is TRBV3-1 (or the pseudogene TRBV3-2) and J usage is TRBJ2-5; 8 bases line up with TRBD2. This receptor was taken from a man aged 25 to 40 in good health. This CDR3 reads CASRRQLAEIQETQYF. CDR3 coding DNA: TGTGCCAGCAGGCGTCAACTAGCGGAAATACAAGAGACCCAGTACTTC.